This passage covers 6 T cell receptor beta chains from one sample sequenced in a study of Ad26.COV2.S vaccination and SARS-CoV-2 variants (TCRdb year 2021). The treatment or condition tag for this specimen amounts to: roughly 18 received Ad26.COV2.S at low or high dose, single or two shots; roughly 5 received placebo; per-sample allocation not given. For vaccine and placebo recipients, repertoires were sequenced using samples collected on day 63 after the first injection. Receptors were amplified or captured by the immunoSEQ multiplex PCR assay. TCRdb holds this immuneACCESS table with in-frame rearrangements only. Some clones are missing; in checked studies, unresolved V genes explain under half, and the rest has no known cause. Recorded for this sample are roughly 410,000 clones; 83% of them occurred a single time. Jointly, the top ten make up nearly 7.5% of the sample. The source material was peripheral blood, sampled in a trial of Ad26.COV2.S vaccine versus placebo. These receptors came from a person between 18 and 59 years old who received the Ad26.COV2.S COVID-19 vaccine or a placebo.

This chain joins TRBV7-9 and TRBJ2-1; no reliable D call. CDR3 length: 12 amino acids. Trimming took 5 bases from V and 8 from J, leaving 10 bases between them. Germline CDR1 and CDR2: SEHNR and FQNEAQ (reference sequence). This CDR3 is CASSLSRHEQFF. CDR3 sequence (DNA): TGTGCCAGCAGCCTTAGTAGGCATGAGCAGTTCTTC.

The gene calls are TRBV11-1 and TRBJ1-5, with 7 positions matching TRBD1. The CDR3 totals 14 residues. CDR1 is SGHAT, CDR2 FQDESV, per germline (reference sequence). J was trimmed by 4 bases and V by 5 bases; bases with no gene match: 5. The CDR3 nucleotides are TGTGCCAGCAGCCCCACAGGGGCAAATCAGCCCCAGCATTTT. Protein: CASSPTGANQPQHF.

A note on this clone: This sample includes further DNA sequences coding for the same CDR3. This chain joins TRBV7-9 and TRBJ2-5; D is uncertain. The CDR3 contains 12 residues. Trimming shortened V by 5 bases and J by 2 bases, and 6 bases separated the two germline ends. Germline V CDR1 and CDR2: SEHNR, FQNEAQ (reference sequence). CDR3 protein: CASSLIQETQYF. DNA for the CDR3: TGTGCCAGCAGCCTAATTCAAGAGACCCAGTACTTC.

The chain carries TRBV5-4 and TRBJ1-2, with a tentative D call TRBD1 (6 bases). This CDR3 region has 15 residues. In germline, CDR1 is SGHNT, CDR2 YYREEE (reference sequence). The V end lost 1 base, the J end lost 8 bases, and 18 bases lay between the germline ends. CDR3 sequence reads: CASSLRGAPEGGYTF. The CDR3 nucleotides read TGTGCCAGCAGCTTGAGGGGGGCCCCTGAGGGCGGCTACACCTTC.

This chain links TRBV3-1 (or the pseudogene TRBV3-2) with TRBJ1-2; D gene unclear. The CDR3 runs to 13 residues. V was cut by 2 bases and J by 4 bases, with 8 bases left in between. Germline CDR1 and CDR2: LGHDT and YNNKEL (reference sequence). The CDR3 nucleotides read TGTGCCAGCAGCCAAAGTCAATTCTATGGCTACACCTTC. This codes for CASSQSQFYGYTF.

V usage is TRBV10-1 and J usage is TRBJ2-7; D may be TRBD1 or TRBD2 (5 bases each). Between the trimmed V and J ends, which lost 9 bases and 2 bases, there was a span of 20 bases. The CDR3 spans 15 residues. Per germline, CDR1 WNHNN and CDR2 SYGVQD (reference sequence). CDR3 loop: CASSFSGTVPYEQYF. The CDR3 nucleotides read TGCGCCAGTAGTTTCTCCGGGACGGTCCCCTACGAGCAGTACTTC.